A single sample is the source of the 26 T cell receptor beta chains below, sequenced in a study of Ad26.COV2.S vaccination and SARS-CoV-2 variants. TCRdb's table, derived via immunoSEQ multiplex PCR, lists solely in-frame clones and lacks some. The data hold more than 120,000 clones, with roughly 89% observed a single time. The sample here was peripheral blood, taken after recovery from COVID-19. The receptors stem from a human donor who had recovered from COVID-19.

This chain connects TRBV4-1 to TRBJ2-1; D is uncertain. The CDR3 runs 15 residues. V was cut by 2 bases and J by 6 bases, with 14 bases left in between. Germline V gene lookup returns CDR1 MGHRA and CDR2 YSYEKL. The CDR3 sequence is CASSQTWAGSNEQFF. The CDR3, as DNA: TGCGCCAGCAGCCAAACCTGGGCTGGTTCCAATGAGCAGTTCTTC.

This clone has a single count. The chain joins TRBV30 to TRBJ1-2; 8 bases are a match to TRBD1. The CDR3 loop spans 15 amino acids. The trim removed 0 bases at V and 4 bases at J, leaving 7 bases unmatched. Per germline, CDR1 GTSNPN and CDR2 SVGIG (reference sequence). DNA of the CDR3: TGTGCCTGGAGTGTTCCCTTTACAGGGGGCTATGGCTACACCTTC. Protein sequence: CAWSVPFTGGYGYTF. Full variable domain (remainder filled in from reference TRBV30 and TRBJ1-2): SQTIHQWPATLVQPVGSPLSLECTVEGTSNPNLYWYRQAAGRGLQLLFYSVGIGQISSEVPQNLSASRPQDRQFILSSKKLLLSDSGFYLCAWSVPFTGGYGYTFGSGTRLTVV.

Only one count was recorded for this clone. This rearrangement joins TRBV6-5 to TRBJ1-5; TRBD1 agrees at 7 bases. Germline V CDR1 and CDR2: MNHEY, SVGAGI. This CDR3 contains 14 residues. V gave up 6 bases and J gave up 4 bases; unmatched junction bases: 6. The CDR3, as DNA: TGTGCCAGCAGGGGACAGTTCCCGAATCAGCCCCAGCATTTT. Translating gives CASRGQFPNQPQHF.

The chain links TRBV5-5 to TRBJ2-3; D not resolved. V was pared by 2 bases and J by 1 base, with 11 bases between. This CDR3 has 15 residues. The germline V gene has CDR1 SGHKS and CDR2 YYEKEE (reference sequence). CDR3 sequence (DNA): TGTGCCAGCAGCTTTAAAGGGCTGGGCACAGATACGCAGTATTTT. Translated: CASSFKGLGTDTQYF.

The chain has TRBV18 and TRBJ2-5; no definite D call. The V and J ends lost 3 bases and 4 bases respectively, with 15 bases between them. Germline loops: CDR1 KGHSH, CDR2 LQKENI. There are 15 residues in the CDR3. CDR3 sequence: CASSPSSLAGETQYF. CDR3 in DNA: TGTGCCAGCTCACCGTCATCGCTGGCAGGAGAGACCCAGTACTTC.

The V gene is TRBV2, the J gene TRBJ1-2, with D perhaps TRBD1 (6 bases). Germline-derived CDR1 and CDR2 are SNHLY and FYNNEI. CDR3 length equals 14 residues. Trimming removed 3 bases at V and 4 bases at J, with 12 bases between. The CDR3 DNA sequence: TGTGCCAGCAGTGACTGGACAGATTGCTATGGCTACACCTTC. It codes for CASSDWTDCYGYTF.

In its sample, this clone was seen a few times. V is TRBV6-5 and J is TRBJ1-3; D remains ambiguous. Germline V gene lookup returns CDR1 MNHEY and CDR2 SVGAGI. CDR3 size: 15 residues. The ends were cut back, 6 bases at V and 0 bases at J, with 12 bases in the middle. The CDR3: CASRFGRDSGNTIYF. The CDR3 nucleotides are TGTGCCAGCAGGTTCGGGCGGGACTCTGGAAACACCATATATTTT.

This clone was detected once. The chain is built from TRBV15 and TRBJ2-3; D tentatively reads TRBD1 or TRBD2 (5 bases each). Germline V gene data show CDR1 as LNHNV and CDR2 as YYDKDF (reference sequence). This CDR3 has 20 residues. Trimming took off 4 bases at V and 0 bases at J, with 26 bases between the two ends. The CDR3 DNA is TGTGCCACCAGCAAACCGAGGGGCAGGATTGCGGTGGATAGCACAGATACGCAGTATTTT. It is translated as CATSKPRGRIAVDSTDTQYF.

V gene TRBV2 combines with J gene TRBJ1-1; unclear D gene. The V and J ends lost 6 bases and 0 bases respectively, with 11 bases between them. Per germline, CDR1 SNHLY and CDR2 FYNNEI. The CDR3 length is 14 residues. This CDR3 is CASRGEAMNTEAFF. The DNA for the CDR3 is TGTGCCAGCAGGGGCGAGGCCATGAACACTGAAGCTTTCTTT.

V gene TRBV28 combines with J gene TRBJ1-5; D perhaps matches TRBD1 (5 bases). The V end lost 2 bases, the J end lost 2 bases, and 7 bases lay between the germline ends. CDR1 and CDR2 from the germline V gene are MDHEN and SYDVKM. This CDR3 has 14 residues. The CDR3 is CASSLQGGNQPQHF. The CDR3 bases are TGTGCCAGCAGTTTACAGGGCGGCAATCAGCCCCAGCATTTT.

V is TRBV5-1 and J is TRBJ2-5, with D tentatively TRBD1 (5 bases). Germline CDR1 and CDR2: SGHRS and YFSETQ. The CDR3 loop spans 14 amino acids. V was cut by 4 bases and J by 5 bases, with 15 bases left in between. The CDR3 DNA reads TGCGCCAGCAGCCCCCCCAGGGAAGGGGAGACCCAGTACTTC. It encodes CASSPPREGETQYF.

CDR3 loop: CATSDFPGQGAAGELFF. The CDR3 DNA reads as TGTGCCACCAGTGATTTCCCTGGACAGGGGGCGGCCGGGGAGCTGTTTTTT. This chain connects TRBV24-1 to TRBJ2-2; 11 bases align to TRBD1. The length of the CDR3 is 17 residues. The trim removed 1 base at V and 6 bases at J, leaving 6 bases unmatched. Germline V lookup: CDR1 KGHDR, CDR2 SFDVKD.

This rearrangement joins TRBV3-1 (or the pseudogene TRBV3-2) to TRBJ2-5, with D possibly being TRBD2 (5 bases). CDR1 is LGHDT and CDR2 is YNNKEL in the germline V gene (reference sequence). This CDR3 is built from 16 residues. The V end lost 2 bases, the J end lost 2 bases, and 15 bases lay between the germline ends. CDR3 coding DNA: TGTGCCAGCAGCCAACTCTGGGCCCGGAGGCAAGAGACCCAGTACTTC. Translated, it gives CASSQLWARRQETQYF.

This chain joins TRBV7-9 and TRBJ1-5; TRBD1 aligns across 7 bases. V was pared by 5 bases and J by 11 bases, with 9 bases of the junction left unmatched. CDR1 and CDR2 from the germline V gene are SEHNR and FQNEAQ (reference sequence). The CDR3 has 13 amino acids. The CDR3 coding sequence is TGTGCCAGCAGCCCTCGACAGGGACGGTCCCAGCATTTT. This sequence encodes CASSPRQGRSQHF.

The CDR3 sequence is CASSVDQRGVETQYF. In DNA, the CDR3 is TGTGCCAGCAGCGTAGACCAGCGGGGGGTAGAGACCCAGTACTTC. The rearrangement links TRBV9 to TRBJ2-5; the match to TRBD2 covers 9 bases. In germline, CDR1 is SGDLS, CDR2 YYNGEE. The ends lost 0 bases at V and 4 bases at J; junction bases unmatched: 4. The CDR3 totals 15 residues.

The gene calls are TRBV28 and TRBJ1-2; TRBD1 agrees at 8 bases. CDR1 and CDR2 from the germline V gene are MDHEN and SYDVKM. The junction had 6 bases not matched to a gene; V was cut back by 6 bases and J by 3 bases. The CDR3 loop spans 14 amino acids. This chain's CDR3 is CASRATGVDYGYTF. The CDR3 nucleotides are TGTGCCAGCAGGGCGACAGGGGTTGACTATGGCTACACCTTC.

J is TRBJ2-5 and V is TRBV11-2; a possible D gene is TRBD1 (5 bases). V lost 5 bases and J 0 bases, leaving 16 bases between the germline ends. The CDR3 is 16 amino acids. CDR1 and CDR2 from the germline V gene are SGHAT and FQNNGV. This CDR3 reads CASSPSTAGYQETQYF. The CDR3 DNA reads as TGTGCCAGCAGCCCGTCCACAGCAGGGTACCAAGAGACCCAGTACTTC.

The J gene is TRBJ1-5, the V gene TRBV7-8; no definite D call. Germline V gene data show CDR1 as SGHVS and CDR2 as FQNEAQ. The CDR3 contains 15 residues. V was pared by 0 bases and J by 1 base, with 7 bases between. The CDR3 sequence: CASSLAYRSNQPQHF. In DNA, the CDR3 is TGTGCCAGCAGCTTAGCGTACCGAAGCAATCAGCCCCAGCATTTT.

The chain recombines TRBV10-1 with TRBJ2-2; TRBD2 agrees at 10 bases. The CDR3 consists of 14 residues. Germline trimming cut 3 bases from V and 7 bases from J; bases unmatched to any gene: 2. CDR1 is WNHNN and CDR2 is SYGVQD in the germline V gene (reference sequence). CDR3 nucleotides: TGCGCCAGCAGTGAACTAGCGGGGATCGGGGAGCTGTTTTTT. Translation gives CASSELAGIGELFF.

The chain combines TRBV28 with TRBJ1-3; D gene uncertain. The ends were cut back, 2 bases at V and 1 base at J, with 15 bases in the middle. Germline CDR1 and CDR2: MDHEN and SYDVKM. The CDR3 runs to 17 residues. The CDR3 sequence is CASSLIGGDFSGNTIYF. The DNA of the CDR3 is TGTGCCAGCAGTTTAATCGGAGGAGATTTTTCTGGAAACACCATATATTTT.

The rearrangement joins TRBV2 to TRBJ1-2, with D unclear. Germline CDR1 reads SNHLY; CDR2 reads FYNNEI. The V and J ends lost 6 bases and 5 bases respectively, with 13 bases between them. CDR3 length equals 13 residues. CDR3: CASSDRTAYGYTF. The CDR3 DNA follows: TGTGCCAGCAGCGACCGGACCGCTTATGGCTACACCTTC.

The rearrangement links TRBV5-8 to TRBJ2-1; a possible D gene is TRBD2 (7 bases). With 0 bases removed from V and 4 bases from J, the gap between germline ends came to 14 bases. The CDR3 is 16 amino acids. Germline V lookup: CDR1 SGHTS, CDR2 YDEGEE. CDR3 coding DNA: TGTGCCAGCAGCTTGGATCGGGGGGCCTTTTACAATGAGCAGTTCTTC. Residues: CASSLDRGAFYNEQFF.

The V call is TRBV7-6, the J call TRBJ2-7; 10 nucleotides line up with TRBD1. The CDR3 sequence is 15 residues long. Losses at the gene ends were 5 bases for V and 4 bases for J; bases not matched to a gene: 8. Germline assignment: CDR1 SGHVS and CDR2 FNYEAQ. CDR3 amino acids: CASSLGGTGVYEQYF. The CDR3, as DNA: TGTGCCAGCAGCCTAGGGGGGACAGGGGTTTACGAGCAGTACTTC.

The CDR3 sequence is CASSLGGQVLYEQYF. The CDR3, as DNA: TGCGCCAGCAGCTTGGGGGGACAGGTTCTCTACGAGCAGTACTTC. The chain is built from TRBV5-1 and TRBJ2-7, with 8 bases aligning to TRBD1. J was trimmed by 3 bases and V by 0 bases; bases with no gene match: 5. Looked up from germline, CDR1 is SGHRS and CDR2 is YFSETQ. The CDR3 consists of 15 residues.

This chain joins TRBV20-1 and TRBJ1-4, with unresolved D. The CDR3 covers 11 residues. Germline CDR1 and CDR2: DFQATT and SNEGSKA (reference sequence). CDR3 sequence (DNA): TGCGCAGTCGAGTTTCGAGAAAAACTGTTTTTT. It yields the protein CAVEFREKLFF.

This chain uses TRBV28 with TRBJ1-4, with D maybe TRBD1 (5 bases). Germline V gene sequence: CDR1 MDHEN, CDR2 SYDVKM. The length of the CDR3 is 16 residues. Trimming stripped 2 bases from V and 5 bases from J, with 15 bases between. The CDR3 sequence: CASSLGSTVGNEKLFF. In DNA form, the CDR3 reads TGTGCCAGCAGTTTAGGGTCGACAGTGGGAAATGAAAAACTGTTTTTT.